The next 21 T cell receptor beta chains were all read from a single sample in a study of cytomegalovirus exposure and HLA in healthy donors. Primers included in the PCR were 60 Vbeta and 13 Jbeta primers. Profiled with immunoSEQ multiplex PCR; TCRdb holds only in-frame clones, not every one. The sample includes approximately 170,000 clones, roughly 80% of them seen just once. The sequencing input was PBMCs. Source of these receptors: a woman under 30 in good health and CMV-seronegative.

This chain joins TRBV21-1 and TRBJ1-2. TRBV21-1 is a pseudogene locus. The CDR3 is 20 residues long. The CDR3 spells CASSKDLTDFDTNGLYGYTF. CDR3 bases: TGTGCCAGCAGCAAAGATTTAACTGACTTTGACACCAATGGACTCTATGGCTACACCTTC.

The sample holds many counts of this clone. The CDR3: CASRPGQGSSGYTF. CDR3 sequence (DNA): TGCGCCAGCAGACCGGGACAGGGGTCTTCTGGCTACACCTTC. The chain employs TRBV4-1 and TRBJ1-2; 10 bases align to TRBD1. The CDR3 contains 14 residues. Germline loops: CDR1 MGHRA, CDR2 YSYEKL. Trimming at V came to 6 bases and at J to 7 bases, leaving 8 bases not matched to a gene.

This chain connects TRBV19 to TRBJ1-5, with D perhaps matching TRBD1 (5 bases). Germline-derived CDR1 and CDR2 are LNHDA and SQIVND (reference sequence). This CDR3 spans 14 amino acids. V dropped 6 bases and J dropped 1 base, with 10 bases sitting between them. CDR3 bases: TGTGCCAGTAGCGGGCAGGGAAGCAATCAGCCCCAGCATTTT. Translating it yields CASSGQGSNQPQHF. Using reference TRBV19 and TRBJ1-5 for the parts outside the CDR3, the full variable domain is DGGITQSPKYLFRKEGQNVTLSCEQNLNHDAMYWYRQDPGQGLRLIYYSQIVNDFQKGDIAEGYSVSREKKESFPLTVTSAQKNPTAFYLCASSGQGSNQPQHFGDGTRLSIL.

This chain joins TRBV9 and TRBJ2-7, with D maybe TRBD2 (7 bases). Germline V gene data show CDR1 as SGDLS and CDR2 as YYNGEE. V dropped 1 base and J dropped 5 bases, with 13 bases sitting between them. This CDR3 is 14 amino acids long. This chain's CDR3 is CASSVSGAGDEQYF. CDR3 DNA sequence: TGTGCCAGCAGCGTATCGGGGGCGGGGGACGAGCAGTACTTC.

The chain recombines TRBV28 with TRBJ2-3; TRBD2 is a possible D gene (6 bases). V gave up 4 bases and J gave up 1 base, with 18 bases separating them. Germline V gene lookup returns CDR1 MDHEN and CDR2 SYDVKM. This CDR3 has 17 amino acids. The CDR3 loop is CASSSITPSAGTDTQYF. The DNA of the CDR3 is TGTGCCAGCAGTTCGATTACACCTAGCGCGGGCACAGATACGCAGTATTTT.

The V gene is TRBV5-6, the J gene TRBJ2-1; 11 bases are a match to TRBD1. This CDR3 is 16 amino acids long. The trim removed 4 bases at V and 7 bases at J, leaving 10 bases unmatched. The germline gives CDR1 SGHDT, CDR2 YYEEEE. The CDR3 DNA reads TGTGCCAGCAGCGCCCCGGGACAGGGGGTAGGGAATGAGCAGTTCTTC. This encodes CASSAPGQGVGNEQFF.

This rearrangement joins TRBV5-1 to TRBJ2-5, with 7 bases identical to TRBD2. The CDR3 consists of 12 residues. J lost 2 bases, V lost 5 bases, and 0 bases had no gene match. CDR1 is SGHRS and CDR2 is YFSETQ in the germline V gene. The CDR3 coding sequence is TGCGCCAGCAGGCGGGGGCAAGAGACCCAGTACTTC. It yields the protein CASRRGQETQYF. Full variable domain (remainder filled in from reference TRBV5-1 and TRBJ2-5): KAGVTQTPRYLIKTRGQQVTLSCSPISGHRSVSWYQQTPGQGLQFLFEYFSETQRNKGNFPGRFSGRQFSNSRSEMNVSTLELGDSALYLCASRRGQETQYFGPGTRLLVL.

V usage is TRBV19 and J usage is TRBJ1-2; no clear D gene. V was pared by 8 bases and J by 0 bases, with 13 bases between. The CDR3 covers 14 residues. Germline-derived CDR1 and CDR2 are LNHDA and SQIVND (reference sequence). CDR3 coding DNA: TGTGCCAGTTGGGGAGGCGTCCCTAACTATGGCTACACCTTC. It translates to CASWGGVPNYGYTF.

The chain recombines TRBV7-8 with TRBJ1-2, with 12 bases matching TRBD1. The germline V gene encodes CDR1 SGHVS and CDR2 FQNEAQ. This CDR3 is 17 amino acids long. Trimming removed 0 bases from V and 4 bases from J; junction bases left unmatched: 6. The CDR3 sequence: CASSLATGTGGAYGYTF. The CDR3 nucleotides are TGTGCCAGCAGCTTAGCCACCGGGACAGGGGGCGCCTATGGCTACACCTTC.

V gene TRBV29-1 combines with J gene TRBJ2-3, with D possibly being TRBD1 (5 bases). Germline CDR1 reads SQVTM; CDR2 reads ANQGSEA. The CDR3 contains 14 residues. Trimming stripped 6 bases from V and 0 bases from J, with 13 bases between. As DNA, the CDR3 is TGCAGCGTCGGAAACAGGTTGAGCACAGATACGCAGTATTTT. Translation: CSVGNRLSTDTQYF.

The chain employs TRBV27 and TRBJ2-3, with TRBD2 matching over 8 bases. The CDR3 contains 15 residues. V trimming: 1 base; J trimming: 4 bases; junction bases outside the gene matches: 4. The V gene's germline CDR1 is MNHEY and CDR2 SMNVEV (reference sequence). This CDR3 reads CASSLFPGGADTQYF. The CDR3 region has the DNA TGTGCCAGCAGTTTATTTCCGGGAGGGGCAGATACGCAGTATTTT.

This clone was seen only a few times. The chain employs TRBV6-1 and TRBJ1-1; 7 nucleotides line up with TRBD1. This CDR3 has 14 residues. Looked up from germline, CDR1 is MNHNS and CDR2 is SASEGT. V was pared by 5 bases and J by 2 bases, with 5 bases of the junction left unmatched. The CDR3 is CASSRTGDNTEAFF. DNA for the CDR3: TGTGCCAGCAGTAGAACAGGGGATAACACTGAAGCTTTCTTT.

CDR3 in DNA: TGTGCCAGCAGCCCTCAGCGGGGTAGCGGGAGGTGGGGTTTCTACGAGCAGTACTTC. It codes for CASSPQRGSGRWGFYEQYF. The chain has TRBV11-2 and TRBJ2-7; TRBD2 agrees at 10 bases. CDR3 length: 19 residues. The germline CDR1 and CDR2 sequences are SGHAT and FQNNGV. V was clipped by 5 bases and J by 3 bases; unmatched bases: 19.

J is TRBJ2-7 and V is TRBV5-1, with a tentative D call TRBD2 (5 bases). The ends were cut back, 0 bases at V and 0 bases at J, with 10 bases in the middle. CDR3 length: 15 residues. CDR1 is SGHRS, CDR2 YFSETQ, per germline. The CDR3 region has the DNA TGCGCCAGCAGCTTGGATACTGGGAGCTCCTACGAGCAGTACTTC. It is translated as CASSLDTGSSYEQYF.

The chain links TRBV29-1 to TRBJ2-5; a possible D gene is TRBD2 (5 bases). The V gene lost 2 bases and the J gene lost 4 bases, with 26 bases spanning the gap. CDR3 length: 18 amino acids. The germline CDR1 and CDR2 sequences are SQVTM and ANQGSEA. The CDR3 is CSVEMGSGLLRAGETQYF. The CDR3 bases are TGCAGCGTTGAAATGGGCTCAGGACTCCTACGGGCGGGAGAGACCCAGTACTTC.

This chain links TRBV5-4 with TRBJ2-6, with TRBD1 matching over 9 bases. CDR1 and CDR2 (germline): SGHNT, YYREEE (reference sequence). This CDR3 has 20 residues. V gave up 3 bases and J gave up 1 base; unmatched junction bases: 14. CDR3 sequence reads: CASSWTTGTGLYSGANVLTF. CDR3 in DNA: TGTGCCAGCAGCTGGACAACCGGGACAGGGTTATATTCTGGGGCCAACGTCCTGACTTTC.

The chain joins TRBV10-3 to TRBJ2-7, with D possibly being TRBD1 (6 bases). The V gene lost 6 bases and the J gene lost 2 bases, with 8 bases spanning the gap. Germline V gives CDR1 ENHRY, CDR2 SYGVKD. The CDR3 has 12 residues. The DNA for the CDR3 is TGTGCCATCAGGGACAGCACCTACGAGCAGTACTTC. Its translation: CAIRDSTYEQYF.

Worth noting for this clone: The junction departs from the called germline gene at one end, perhaps through a read error. The chain is built from TRBV7-9 and TRBJ1-1; D is undetermined. The CDR3 extends over 12 amino acids. In germline, CDR1 is SEHNR, CDR2 FQNEAQ (reference sequence). The CDR3 DNA follows: TGTTCCAGCAGCTTAGGCGGGAGAGAAGCTTTCTTT. Protein: CSSSLGGREAFF.

The CDR3 DNA is TGTGCCAGCAGGCGGGACTACACAGATACGCAGTATTTT. It codes for CASRRDYTDTQYF. This sequence joins TRBV6-5 and TRBJ2-3, with 7 bases identical to TRBD2. With 6 bases clipped from V and 2 bases from J, the junction kept 2 bases outside the gene matches. Germline V gives CDR1 MNHEY, CDR2 SVGAGI. The CDR3 consists of 13 residues.

V usage is TRBV4-1 and J usage is TRBJ1-4; TRBD1 matches 8 bases. The CDR3 spans 17 residues. The V and J ends lost 2 bases and 8 bases, in that order; junction bases with no gene match: 13. The germline gives CDR1 MGHRA, CDR2 YSYEKL. The CDR3 sequence: CASSQPLRTGKREKLFF. The CDR3 DNA is TGCGCCAGCAGCCAACCCCTTAGGACAGGGAAGAGAGAAAAACTGTTTTTT.

This rearrangement joins TRBV30 to TRBJ2-1; 10 positions match TRBD2. This CDR3 contains 17 residues. Germline V gene data show CDR1 as GTSNPN and CDR2 as SVGIG (reference sequence). V shed 1 base, J shed 4 bases, and the junction held 10 bases outside the gene matches. The CDR3 DNA is TGTGCCTGGAGTGGAGTGAGCGGGAGGGCCGGGTACAATGAGCAGTTCTTC. Translating it yields CAWSGVSGRAGYNEQFF.